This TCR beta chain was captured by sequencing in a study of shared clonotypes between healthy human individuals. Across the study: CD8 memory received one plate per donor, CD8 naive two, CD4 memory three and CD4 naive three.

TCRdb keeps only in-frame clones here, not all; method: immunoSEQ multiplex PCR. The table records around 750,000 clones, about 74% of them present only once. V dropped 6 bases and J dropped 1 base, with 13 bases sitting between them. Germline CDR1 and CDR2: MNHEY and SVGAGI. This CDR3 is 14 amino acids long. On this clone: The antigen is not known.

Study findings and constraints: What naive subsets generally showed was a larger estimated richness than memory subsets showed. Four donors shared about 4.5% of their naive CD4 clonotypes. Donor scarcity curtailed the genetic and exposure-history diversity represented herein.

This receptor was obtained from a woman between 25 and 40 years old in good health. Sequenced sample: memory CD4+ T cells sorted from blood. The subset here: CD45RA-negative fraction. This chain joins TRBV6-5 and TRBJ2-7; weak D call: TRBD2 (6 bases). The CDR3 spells CASSRDSQSYEQYF. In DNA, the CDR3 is TGTGCCAGCAGCCGGGACTCCCAATCCTACGAGCAGTACTTC.